The 20 T cell receptor beta chains in this list originate from one sample, sequenced in a study of cytomegalovirus exposure and HLA in healthy donors. Primers for the PCR totalled 60 Vbeta and 13 Jbeta. The repertoire was sequenced with immunoSEQ multiplex PCR; TCRdb's copy has only in-frame clones and lacks some. The sample carries fewer than 200,000 clones, 68% recorded once. Sequencing input: PBMCs. Receptors were obtained from a man aged 45 to 65 in good health and CMV-seronegative.

This clone occurred once. V is TRBV5-1 and J is TRBJ1-1; tentative D call: TRBD1 (6 bases). Germline CDR1 SGHRS, CDR2 YFSETQ. V dropped 4 bases and J dropped 0 bases, with 10 bases sitting between them. The CDR3 sequence is 14 residues long. CDR3 coding DNA: TGCGCCAGCAGCAGTCGACAGGTGAACACTGAAGCTTTCTTT. Translation gives CASSSRQVNTEAFF.

The chain links TRBV9 to TRBJ1-5; D remains ambiguous. Germline-derived CDR1 and CDR2 are SGDLS and YYNGEE. Trimming left V 0 bases short and J 1 base short, with 11 bases between. The CDR3 totals 16 residues. This chain's CDR3 is CASSVGTSGSNQPQHF. CDR3 bases: TGTGCCAGCAGCGTAGGAACCTCGGGGAGCAATCAGCCCCAGCATTTT.

The V gene is TRBV7-2, the J gene TRBJ2-5, with a weak D call TRBD2 (6 bases). From germline, CDR1 is SGHTA and CDR2 FQGNSA. The length of the CDR3 is 14 residues. V lost 1 base and J 9 bases, leaving 15 bases between the germline ends. The CDR3 spells CASSLVGTTGAQYF. The CDR3, as DNA: TGTGCCAGCAGCTTAGTGGGGACCACGGGGGCCCAGTACTTC.

The chain couples TRBV4-3 to TRBJ2-2; D possibly corresponds to TRBD1 (6 bases). V lost 0 bases and J 4 bases, leaving 9 bases between the germline ends. Germline CDR1 LGHNA, CDR2 YSLEER. This CDR3 spans 15 amino acids. Here the CDR3 DNA reads TGCGCCAGCAGCCAAGATCGAGGGGGCACCGGGGAGCTGTTTTTT. The encoded protein is CASSQDRGGTGELFF.

This chain links TRBV7-7 with TRBJ2-2; D may be TRBD2 (6 bases). Looked up from germline, CDR1 is SSHAT and CDR2 is FNYEAQ (reference sequence). This CDR3 region has 19 residues. The ends were cut back, 1 base at V and 0 bases at J, with 18 bases in the middle. CDR3 region: CASSLGNRGLLPNTGELFF. The CDR3 DNA follows: TGTGCCAGCAGCTTAGGAAATAGGGGACTCCTACCGAACACCGGGGAGCTGTTTTTT.

The chain carries TRBV19 and TRBJ2-1; 9 bases map to TRBD1. The J segment lost 0 bases and the V segment lost 6 bases, leaving 3 bases of the junction unmatched. The CDR3 spans 15 residues. Germline V CDR1 and CDR2: LNHDA, SQIVND (reference sequence). DNA for the CDR3: TGTGCCAGTAGACCGGGACAGGGCTCCTACAATGAGCAGTTCTTC. It translates to CASRPGQGSYNEQFF.

The rearrangement links TRBV28 to TRBJ2-5; 10 positions agree with TRBD1. V dropped 6 bases and J dropped 3; count of bases not matched to a gene: 7. The CDR3 extends over 15 amino acids. Germline V gives CDR1 MDHEN, CDR2 SYDVKM. The CDR3 sequence is CASRGDRGLKETQYF. As DNA, the CDR3 is TGTGCCAGCAGAGGGGACAGGGGCCTAAAAGAGACCCAGTACTTC.

The chain couples TRBV27 to TRBJ2-1; 8 bases fit TRBD2. The CDR3 covers 16 residues. V gave up 2 bases and J gave up 5 bases; unmatched junction bases: 8. Germline loops: CDR1 MNHEY, CDR2 SMNVEV (reference sequence). The CDR3 region is CASSLLGGAGDNEQFF. In DNA, the CDR3 is TGTGCCAGCAGTTTACTCGGGGGGGCTGGGGACAATGAGCAGTTCTTC.

This chain joins TRBV5-6 and TRBJ1-3; D is undetermined. The V end was cut by 5 bases, the J end by 1 base, with 7 bases between. Germline V lookup: CDR1 SGHDT, CDR2 YYEEEE. The length of the CDR3 is 13 residues. The chain's CDR3 is CASRRSSGNTIYF. DNA for the CDR3: TGTGCCAGCAGGAGATCGTCTGGAAACACCATATATTTT.

This clone was detected once. The chain carries TRBV7-9 and TRBJ2-5, with a weak D call TRBD2 (6 bases). The V gene lost 6 bases and the J gene lost 1 base, with 12 bases spanning the gap. The CDR3 contains 14 residues. Germline V CDR1 and CDR2: SEHNR, FQNEAQ (reference sequence). CDR3 amino acids: CASSHWGVQETQYF. The CDR3 bases are TGTGCCAGCAGTCATTGGGGGGTCCAAGAGACCCAGTACTTC. Full variable domain (rest looked up from reference TRBV7-9 and TRBJ2-5): DTGVSQNPRHKITKRGQNVTFRCDPISEHNRLYWYRQTLGQGPEFLTYFQNEAQLEKSRLLSDRFSAERPKGSFSTLEIQRTEQGDSAMYLCASSHWGVQETQYFGPGTRLLVL.

This chain connects TRBV28 to TRBJ2-6, with 10 bases lining up with TRBD1. Unmatched junction bases numbered 3, after V lost 4 bases and J lost 0 bases. The CDR3 sequence is 17 residues long. Germline V gives CDR1 MDHEN, CDR2 SYDVKM. For the CDR3, the DNA is TGTGCCAGCAGTTCGACAGGGGGCTTCTCTGGGGCCAACGTCCTGACTTTC. Amino acid sequence: CASSSTGGFSGANVLTF.

This clone came up a few times. This sequence joins TRBV28 and TRBJ1-1; 9 bases match TRBD1. The CDR3 has 14 amino acids. Germline lookup yields CDR1 MDHEN and CDR2 SYDVKM. V dropped 3 bases and J dropped 7; count of bases not matched to a gene: 6. CDR3 sequence: CASSLGGQGYEAFF. The CDR3 nucleotides are TGTGCCAGCAGTTTGGGAGGACAGGGGTATGAAGCTTTCTTT.

CDR3 in amino acids: CASSQRGAGSPGELFF. The CDR3 DNA follows: TGTGCCAGCAGCCAGAGAGGCGCCGGCAGTCCCGGGGAGCTGTTTTTT. The chain links TRBV11-3 to TRBJ2-2; D is undetermined. The V end lost 5 bases, the J end lost 6 bases, and 19 bases lay between the germline ends. The CDR3 extends over 16 amino acids. Germline CDR1 and CDR2: SGHNT and YENEEA.

The genes are TRBV6-5 and TRBJ1-1; D might be TRBD1 (6 bases). CDR3 length: 15 residues. Germline V gene lookup returns CDR1 MNHEY and CDR2 SVGAGI. The V end was cut by 7 bases, the J end by 1 base, with 16 bases between. CDR3 coding DNA: TGTGCCAGCATCCTGGGGCGGGGGGCGAACACTGAAGCTTTCTTT. Translation gives CASILGRGANTEAFF.

The chain has TRBV15 and TRBJ1-2; tentative D call: TRBD1 (5 bases). The V end lost 3 bases, the J end lost 3 bases, and 11 bases lay between the germline ends. Per germline, CDR1 LNHNV and CDR2 YYDKDF (reference sequence). This CDR3 comprises 14 residues. In nucleotides, the CDR3 is TGTGCCACCAGCAGTGATATAGGGGACTATGGCTACACCTTC. It specifies CATSSDIGDYGYTF.

The chain recombines TRBV29-1 with TRBJ2-1; possible D gene TRBD1, 7 bases. This CDR3 comprises 12 residues. V was shortened by 3 bases and J by 8 bases, with 11 bases between the two germline ends. Germline assignment: CDR1 SQVTM and CDR2 ANQGSEA. The CDR3 reads CSVETGRYEQFF. The CDR3 nucleotides are TGCAGCGTTGAGACAGGGAGGTATGAGCAGTTCTTC.

This sequence joins TRBV6-5 and TRBJ2-7; D is perhaps TRBD1 (6 bases). The V end was cut by 6 bases, the J end by 1 base, with 13 bases between. Germline V gives CDR1 MNHEY, CDR2 SVGAGI. The CDR3 contains 14 residues. The CDR3 sequence is CASRFQQGSYEQYF. DNA for the CDR3: TGTGCCAGCAGATTTCAACAGGGTTCCTACGAGCAGTACTTC.

The chain joins TRBV5-1 to TRBJ1-1; no definite D call. V lost 0 bases to trimming and J lost 6 bases, with 6 bases between them. CDR3 length: 12 residues. Germline V CDR1 and CDR2: SGHRS, YFSETQ. CDR3 protein: CASSLGGPEAFF. CDR3 coding DNA: TGCGCCAGCAGCTTGGGAGGCCCTGAAGCTTTCTTT.

This chain links TRBV28 with TRBJ2-7, with D possibly being TRBD2 (6 bases). In germline, CDR1 is MDHEN, CDR2 SYDVKM. The CDR3 is 15 amino acids. Trimming removed 5 bases from V and 2 bases from J, with 16 bases in between. The CDR3 loop is CASSLPQPGAYEQYF. CDR3 DNA: TGTGCCAGCAGTCTCCCTCAACCGGGGGCCTACGAGCAGTACTTC.

This clone has only a few counts. J is TRBJ2-1 and V is TRBV7-2, with a tentative D call TRBD2 (5 bases). The germline V gene has CDR1 SGHTA and CDR2 FQGNSA. Trimming stripped 5 bases from V and 7 bases from J, with 21 bases between. The CDR3 totals 16 residues. CDR3 loop: CASSPSRDTGSNEQFF. The CDR3 DNA is TGTGCCAGCAGCCCGAGTCGTGACACGGGGTCAAATGAGCAGTTCTTC.